Following are 32 T cell receptor beta chains from one sample sequenced in a study of OX40 agonist ivuxolimab in advanced cancers. Using immunoSEQ multiplex PCR, the repertoire was profiled, and TCRdb retains in-frame clones only, with some absent. The sample includes about 61,000 clones, about 87% of them seen just once. The sample here was CD4+ or CD8+ T cells sorted from blood, taken in a trial of the OX40 agonist ivuxolimab. The source of these receptors is an adult with an advanced solid tumor such as melanoma, head and neck, liver or kidney cancer.

The chain is built from TRBV6-5 and TRBJ2-7; TRBD2 matches 8 bases. V lost 6 bases and J lost 4; bases outside the gene matches: 8. CDR3 size: 14 residues. Germline lookup yields CDR1 MNHEY and CDR2 SVGAGI. CDR3 residues: CASSPAGGPYEQYF. The CDR3 bases are TGTGCCAGCAGCCCCGCGGGGGGTCCTTACGAGCAGTACTTC.

The chain couples TRBV19 to TRBJ1-6; D gene uncertain. The CDR3 extends over 15 amino acids. From germline, CDR1 is LNHDA and CDR2 SQIVND (reference sequence). V lost 6 bases and J 0 bases, leaving 9 bases between the germline ends. The CDR3 here is CASSAPGSYNSPLHF. DNA of the CDR3: TGTGCCAGTAGCGCCCCGGGCTCCTATAATTCACCCCTCCACTTT.

V gene TRBV6-6 combines with J gene TRBJ2-7; tentatively, D is TRBD1 (8 bases). Looked up from germline, CDR1 is MNHNY and CDR2 is SVGAGI (reference sequence). Deletions cut 6 bases from V and 2 bases from J, with 14 bases between. The length of the CDR3 is 14 residues. The CDR3 is CASRQGGLPYEQYF. The CDR3 DNA reads as TGTGCCAGCAGACAGGGGGGGCTCCCCTACGAGCAGTACTTC.

V is TRBV25-1 and J is TRBJ2-2; 7 nucleotides align to TRBD1. Germline V gene data show CDR1 as MGHDK and CDR2 as SYGVNS. The CDR3 loop spans 15 amino acids. Trimming removed 4 bases from V and 6 bases from J; junction bases left unmatched: 8. The CDR3 DNA reads as TGTGCCAGCAGTGGACCACGACAGGGTCCCGGGGAGCTGTTTTTT. The encoded protein is CASSGPRQGPGELFF.

The V gene is TRBV5-1, the J gene TRBJ2-7; D perhaps matches TRBD2 (6 bases). V lost 5 bases, J lost 6 bases, and 18 bases lay in between. This CDR3 has 14 amino acids. The V gene's germline CDR1 is SGHRS and CDR2 YFSETQ. As DNA, the CDR3 is TGCGCCAGCAGTCCCGACAGAGAAGCGGGCGAGCAGTACTTC. It codes for CASSPDREAGEQYF.

The chain is built from TRBV10-2 and TRBJ1-4; possibly TRBD1 for D (6 bases). V was pared by 4 bases and J by 2 bases, with 11 bases between. Germline V gene lookup returns CDR1 WSHSY and CDR2 SAAADI. This CDR3 has 15 residues. The CDR3, as DNA: TGCGCCAGCAGTGCTACAGGGACGACTAATGAAAAACTGTTTTTT. The encoded protein is CASSATGTTNEKLFF.

This clone is a singleton in its sample. The chain joins TRBV18 to TRBJ1-2; D gene uncertain. The ends were cut back, 0 bases at V and 3 bases at J, with 5 bases in the middle. Germline assignment: CDR1 KGHSH and CDR2 LQKENI. This CDR3 spans 13 amino acids. The CDR3 DNA follows: TGTGCCAGCTCACCACCGGCCGACTATGGCTACACCTTC. Protein product: CASSPPADYGYTF.

The J gene is TRBJ2-3, the V gene TRBV28; 10 bases agree with TRBD2. CDR1 is MDHEN and CDR2 is SYDVKM in the germline V gene. The CDR3 covers 13 residues. V lost 7 bases, J lost 5 bases, and 3 bases stayed unmatched. CDR3 loop: CASIAGGGDTQYF. CDR3 sequence (DNA): TGTGCCAGCATAGCGGGAGGCGGAGATACGCAGTATTTT.

The CDR3 loop reads CASMAQVEKLFF. The CDR3 DNA reads TGTGCCAGCATGGCACAGGTAGAAAAACTGTTTTTT. The V and J genes are TRBV28 and TRBJ1-4, with D tentatively TRBD1 (5 bases). This CDR3 region has 12 residues. V lost 7 bases and J 8 bases, leaving 11 bases between the germline ends. Germline V gives CDR1 MDHEN, CDR2 SYDVKM.

The CDR3 protein is CASSPTLTVIGSYEQYF. Written as DNA, the CDR3 is TGCGCCAGCAGTCCTACCCTAACTGTGATAGGCTCCTACGAGCAGTACTTC. The chain is built from TRBV5-1 and TRBJ2-7, with no clear D. Germline V gene sequence: CDR1 SGHRS, CDR2 YFSETQ. The CDR3 totals 17 residues. Trimming took 5 bases from V and 0 from J, leaving 21 bases between them.

V and J are TRBV5-4 and TRBJ2-5, with 9 bases identical to TRBD2. V was pared by 4 bases and J by 5 bases, with 6 bases of the junction left unmatched. This CDR3 is 14 amino acids long. Germline CDR1 and CDR2: SGHNT and YYREEE (reference sequence). CDR3 residues: CASSPFSGRETQYF. CDR3 DNA sequence: TGTGCCAGCAGCCCTTTCAGCGGGAGGGAGACCCAGTACTTC.

The V and J genes are TRBV15 and TRBJ2-7; D not resolved. Germline CDR1 LNHNV, CDR2 YYDKDF (reference sequence). V dropped 0 bases and J dropped 0 bases, with 9 bases sitting between them. This CDR3 is 15 amino acids long. CDR3 sequence: CATSREAESSYEQYF. The CDR3 DNA reads TGTGCCACCAGCAGAGAGGCCGAGAGCTCCTACGAGCAGTACTTC.

This clone has just one count. The gene calls are TRBV7-6 and TRBJ2-7; 9 bases are a match to TRBD2. Germline V gives CDR1 SGHVS, CDR2 FNYEAQ. The CDR3 has 15 amino acids. Trimming at V came to 5 bases and at J to 3 bases, leaving 8 bases not matched to a gene. This CDR3 is CASSPEGLAIYEQYF. CDR3 DNA sequence: TGTGCCAGCAGCCCCGAAGGACTAGCGATCTACGAGCAGTACTTC.

The chain couples TRBV19 to TRBJ1-2; D perhaps matches TRBD1 (6 bases). The CDR3 length is 14 residues. Germline values: CDR1 LNHDA, CDR2 SQIVND (reference sequence). Trimming pared 7 bases from V and 4 bases from J, leaving 16 bases between. CDR3 sequence (DNA): TGTGCCAGTACCCCGAAGGGGGAGGTCTATGGCTACACCTTC. It translates to CASTPKGEVYGYTF.

Here the CDR3 reads CASSLPGTAEQYF. CDR3 DNA: TGTGCCAGCAGCTTACCCGGGACAGCCGAGCAGTACTTC. The chain joins TRBV4-2 to TRBJ2-7; 7 positions agree with TRBD1. V trimming: 5 bases; J trimming: 6 bases; junction bases outside the gene matches: 7. In germline, CDR1 is LGHNA, CDR2 YNFKEQ. There are 13 residues in the CDR3.

The V and J genes are TRBV30 and TRBJ2-7; a possible D gene is TRBD2 (6 bases). The CDR3 loop spans 10 amino acids. The V gene's germline CDR1 is GTSNPN and CDR2 SVGIG (reference sequence). Trimming cost V 5 bases and J 5 bases, with 7 bases left between them. CDR3 in amino acids: CAWGGDEQYF. The CDR3 DNA sequence: TGTGCCTGGGGAGGGGACGAGCAGTACTTC.

V and J are TRBV5-4 and TRBJ2-2; 14 nucleotides align to TRBD2. Germline values: CDR1 SGHNT, CDR2 YYREEE (reference sequence). The CDR3 totals 18 residues. J was trimmed by 0 bases and V by 4 bases; bases with no gene match: 5. This CDR3 reads CASSPGTSGGSNTGELFF. The DNA of the CDR3 is TGTGCCAGCAGCCCCGGGACTAGCGGGGGATCGAACACCGGGGAGCTGTTTTTT.

The CDR3 DNA reads as TGTGCCAGCAGGACGGAAACGAACACCGGGGAGCTGTTTTTT. This sequence encodes CASRTETNTGELFF. The chain joins TRBV6-6 to TRBJ2-2; D call uncertain. The V gene's germline CDR1 is MNHNY and CDR2 SVGAGI (reference sequence). This CDR3 has 14 amino acids. The V end was cut by 6 bases, the J end by 0 bases, with 8 bases between.

V gene TRBV28 combines with J gene TRBJ2-5, with TRBD1 identical over 7 bases. After removal of 6 bases from V and 7 bases from J, the junction contained 2 bases not matched to a gene. The CDR3 extends over 11 amino acids. Germline V lookup: CDR1 MDHEN, CDR2 SYDVKM. Written as DNA, the CDR3 is TGTGCCAGCAGCTCAGGGGGGACCCAGTACTTC. This sequence encodes CASSSGGTQYF.

The chain links TRBV30 to TRBJ1-2; weak D call: TRBD1 (5 bases). Germline V gives CDR1 GTSNPN, CDR2 SVGIG (reference sequence). Trimming pared 3 bases from V and 5 bases from J, leaving 16 bases between. This CDR3 contains 14 residues. CDR3 coding DNA: TGTGCCTGGAGAGGTAGGGGCGAAGGGTATGGCTACACCTTC. Protein sequence: CAWRGRGEGYGYTF.

The V call is TRBV28, the J call TRBJ1-2; no clear D. The CDR3 is 15 residues long. Between the trimmed V and J ends, which lost 5 bases and 1 base, there was a span of 14 bases. Germline V gene lookup returns CDR1 MDHEN and CDR2 SYDVKM. The DNA for the CDR3 is TGTGCCAGCAGTGCCCCTAGTCCGGGTAACTATGGCTACACCTTC. It yields the protein CASSAPSPGNYGYTF.

The J gene is TRBJ1-2, the V gene TRBV6-6; D gene ambiguous. This CDR3 has 13 amino acids. Per the germline V gene, CDR1 is MNHNY and CDR2 is SVGAGI (reference sequence). V lost 7 bases and J 1 base, leaving 10 bases between the germline ends. The CDR3 loop is CASTDGSNYGYTF. In DNA, the CDR3 is TGTGCCAGCACCGACGGAAGTAACTATGGCTACACCTTC.

V and J are TRBV5-1 and TRBJ2-7, with unresolved D. Germline V gene data show CDR1 as SGHRS and CDR2 as YFSETQ. CDR3 size: 12 residues. V lost 0 bases and J 3 bases, leaving 4 bases between the germline ends. As DNA, the CDR3 is TGCGCCAGCAGCTTGGTTAGCTACGAGCAGTACTTC. Amino acids: CASSLVSYEQYF.

The chain joins TRBV28 to TRBJ1-1; D possibly corresponds to TRBD1 (6 bases). The V gene's germline CDR1 is MDHEN and CDR2 SYDVKM. Deletions cut 4 bases from V and 5 bases from J, with 20 bases between. This CDR3 contains 16 residues. The CDR3 nucleotides are TGTGCCAGCAGTTCGAAAAGTAGGGGGGCGAGTACTGAAGCTTTCTTT. It is translated as CASSSKSRGASTEAFF.

This chain uses TRBV6-1 with TRBJ1-5; TRBD1 might be the D (5 bases). Trimming took off 0 bases at V and 5 bases at J, with 11 bases between the two ends. Germline values: CDR1 MNHNS, CDR2 SASEGT. The CDR3 consists of 15 residues. This chain's CDR3 is CASSEADGAHQPQHF. In DNA form, the CDR3 reads TGTGCCAGCAGTGAAGCGGACGGGGCTCATCAGCCCCAGCATTTT.

This chain joins TRBV19 and TRBJ1-2, with 9 bases identical to TRBD1. The V gene's germline CDR1 is LNHDA and CDR2 SQIVND (reference sequence). V lost 4 bases to trimming and J lost 4 bases; unmatched junction nucleotides: 13. CDR3 size: 17 residues. CDR3 bases: TGTGCCAGTAGTACCAAGAACTTGGGACAGGGCCTCTATGGCTACACCTTC. Its translation is CASSTKNLGQGLYGYTF.

DNA for the CDR3: TGTGCCAGCAGCTCTCAACACCAGGGGGTTTCTAGAAACACCATATATTTT. Encoded protein: CASSSQHQGVSRNTIYF. The chain links TRBV7-9 to TRBJ1-3; TRBD1 matches at 7 bases. Trimming cost V 4 bases and J 5 bases; bases outside gene matches: 14. The germline gives CDR1 SEHNR, CDR2 FQNEAQ (reference sequence). The CDR3 totals 17 residues.

The V call is TRBV6-5, the J call TRBJ2-7; possibly TRBD2 for D (6 bases). Germline CDR1 MNHEY, CDR2 SVGAGI. The germline V and J ends were trimmed by 0 bases and 3 bases, with 15 bases remaining between them. CDR3 length equals 16 residues. DNA of the CDR3: TGTGCCAGCAGTTACTCGAAGAGCGGAGGGGTCTACGAGCAGTACTTC. Protein: CASSYSKSGGVYEQYF.

V usage is TRBV6-4 and J usage is TRBJ2-1; D not certain. V was pared by 5 bases and J by 4 bases, with 12 bases between. CDR3 length equals 14 residues. Germline V gene sequence: CDR1 MRHNA, CDR2 SNTAGT. This CDR3 is CASSRSFGYNEQFF. Here the CDR3 DNA reads TGTGCCAGCAGTAGAAGTTTCGGATACAATGAGCAGTTCTTC.

The gene calls are TRBV4-3 and TRBJ2-1, with D tentatively TRBD1 or TRBD2 (7 bases each). Per the germline V gene, CDR1 is LGHNA and CDR2 is YSLEER. The CDR3 extends over 18 amino acids. V lost 3 bases, J lost 9 bases, and 27 bases lay in between. CDR3 sequence: CASSHSPPGGGPLGEQFF. Here the CDR3 DNA reads TGCGCCAGCAGCCATTCCCCCCCAGGGGGAGGGCCTCTAGGTGAGCAGTTCTTC.

This rearrangement joins TRBV11-2 to TRBJ1-1; TRBD1 might be the D (5 bases). The CDR3 extends over 12 amino acids. The germline V gene has CDR1 SGHAT and CDR2 FQNNGV. V dropped 4 bases and J dropped 8 bases, with 11 bases sitting between them. DNA of the CDR3: TGTGCCAGCAGCTCCCTGGGGGGGGAAGCTTTCTTT. Residues: CASSSLGGEAFF.

This clone was counted between two and nine times. The chain has TRBV18 and TRBJ1-1; possible D gene TRBD1, 5 bases. The CDR3 totals 12 residues. CDR1 is KGHSH, CDR2 LQKENI, per germline. Trimming took off 6 bases at V and 8 bases at J, with 13 bases between the two ends. The CDR3 loop reads CASSSKRTEAFF. The CDR3 region has the DNA TGTGCCAGCTCCTCTAAGCGGACAGAAGCTTTCTTT.